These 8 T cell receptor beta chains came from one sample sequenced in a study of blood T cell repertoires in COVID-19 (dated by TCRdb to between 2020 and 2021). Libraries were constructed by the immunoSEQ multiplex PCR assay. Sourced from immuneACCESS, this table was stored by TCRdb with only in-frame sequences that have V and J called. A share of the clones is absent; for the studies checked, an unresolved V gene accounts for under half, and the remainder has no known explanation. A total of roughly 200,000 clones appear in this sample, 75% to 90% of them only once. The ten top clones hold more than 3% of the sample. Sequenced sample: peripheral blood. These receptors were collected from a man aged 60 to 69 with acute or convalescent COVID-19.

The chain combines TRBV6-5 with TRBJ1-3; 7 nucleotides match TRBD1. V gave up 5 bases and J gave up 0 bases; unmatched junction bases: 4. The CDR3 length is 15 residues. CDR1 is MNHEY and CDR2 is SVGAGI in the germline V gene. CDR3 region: CASSLRDSSGNTIYF. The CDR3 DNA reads TGTGCCAGCAGTCTCCGGGACAGCTCTGGAAACACCATATATTTT.

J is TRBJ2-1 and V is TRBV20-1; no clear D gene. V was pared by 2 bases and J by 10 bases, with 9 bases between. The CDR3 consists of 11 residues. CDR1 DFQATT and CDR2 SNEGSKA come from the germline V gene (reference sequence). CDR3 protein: CSARSSLEQFF. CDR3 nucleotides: TGCAGTGCTAGATCGTCTCTCGAGCAGTTCTTC.

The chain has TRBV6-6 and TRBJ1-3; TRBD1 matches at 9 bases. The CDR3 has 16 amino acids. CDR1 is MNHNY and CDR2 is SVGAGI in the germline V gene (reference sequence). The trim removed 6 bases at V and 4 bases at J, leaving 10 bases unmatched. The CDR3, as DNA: TGTGCCAGCAGACCCGACAGGGGGAACTCCGGAAACACCATATATTTT. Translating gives CASRPDRGNSGNTIYF.

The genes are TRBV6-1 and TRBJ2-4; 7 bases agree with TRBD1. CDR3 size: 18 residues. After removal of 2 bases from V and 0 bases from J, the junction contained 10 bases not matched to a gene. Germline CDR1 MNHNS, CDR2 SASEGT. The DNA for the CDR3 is TGTGCCAGCAGTGAAACCCCGACAGGGATACTAGCCAAAAACATTCAGTACTTC. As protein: CASSETPTGILAKNIQYF.

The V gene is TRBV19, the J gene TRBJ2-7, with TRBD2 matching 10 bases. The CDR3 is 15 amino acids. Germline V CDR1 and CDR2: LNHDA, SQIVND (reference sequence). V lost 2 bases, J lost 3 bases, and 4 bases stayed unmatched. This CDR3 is CASSIRLAGSYEQYF. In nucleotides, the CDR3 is TGTGCCAGTAGTATAAGACTAGCGGGCAGCTACGAGCAGTACTTC.

The CDR3 DNA sequence: TGTGCCAGCAGCCGACTAAATGAGCAGTTCTTC. Protein product: CASSRLNEQFF. The chain recombines TRBV27 with TRBJ2-1; D is perhaps TRBD2 (5 bases). Germline V lookup: CDR1 MNHEY, CDR2 SMNVEV (reference sequence). The CDR3 consists of 11 residues. V was shortened by 6 bases and J by 7 bases, with 7 bases between the two germline ends.

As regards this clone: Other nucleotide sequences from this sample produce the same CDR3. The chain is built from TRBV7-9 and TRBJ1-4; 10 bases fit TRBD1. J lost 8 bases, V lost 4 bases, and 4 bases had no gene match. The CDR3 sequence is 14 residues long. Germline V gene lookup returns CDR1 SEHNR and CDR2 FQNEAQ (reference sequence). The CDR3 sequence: CASSSGQGREKLFF. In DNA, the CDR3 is TGTGCCAGCAGCTCGGGACAGGGGAGGGAAAAACTGTTTTTT.

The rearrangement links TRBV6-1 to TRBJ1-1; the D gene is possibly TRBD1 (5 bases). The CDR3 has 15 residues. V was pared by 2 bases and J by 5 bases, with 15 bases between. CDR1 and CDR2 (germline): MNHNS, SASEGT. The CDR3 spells CASSERRGWSTEAFF. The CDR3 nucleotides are TGTGCCAGCAGTGAACGGAGGGGTTGGAGTACTGAAGCTTTCTTT.